Listed below are T cell receptor beta chains from one sample, sequenced in a study of shared clonotypes between healthy human individuals. Generated by immunoSEQ multiplex PCR, the TCRdb table keeps only in-frame clones and is missing some. Among hundreds of thousands of clones listed, about 92% were seen once. Sequenced material: naive CD8+ T cells sorted from blood. The receptors stem from a young man in good health. Both conserved end residues are part of each CDR3. The D gene is left open where the match is weak. Expanded clones get a size class; other rows say once, few or many, or leave the size out.

V gene	clone size	D gene	J gene	CDR3 DNA	CDR3 protein
TRBV9	once	TRBD1	TRBJ2-2	TGTGCCAGCAGCCCCGGGACAGGGACCGGGGAGCTGTTTTTT	CASSPGTGTGELFF
TRBV27	.	TRBD1	TRBJ2-7	TGTGCCAGCAGTGTTCAGGGGGACGAGCAGTACTTC	CASSVQGDEQYF
TRBV19	.	TRBD1	TRBJ2-6	TGTGCCAGTAGTTACCAGGGGGCGTCTGGGGCCAACGTCCTGACTTTC	CASSYQGASGANVLTF
TRBV13	.	.	TRBJ1-2	TGTGCCAGCAGCTTAGGCAGGGACGGGGATAACTATGGCTACACCTTC	CASSLGRDGDNYGYTF
TRBV29-1	.	TRBD1	TRBJ2-1	TGCAGCGTGTCGGGGACAGCGTACAATGAGCAGTTCTTC	CSVSGTAYNEQFF
TRBV19	.	.	TRBJ2-6	TGTGCCAGTAGTATAGAGGGGGTCTGGGCCAACGTCCTGACTTTC	CASSIEGVWANVLTF
TRBV2	.	.	TRBJ2-7	TGTGCCAGCAGTCTTGGGGACACCTACGAGCAGTACTTC	CASSLGDTYEQYF
TRBV27	.	TRBD2	TRBJ2-1	TGTGCCAGCAGTTTTTCGGCTAGCGGGAGACTAGGCGATGAGCAGTTCTTC	CASSFSASGRLGDEQFF
TRBV5-1	.	.	TRBJ2-3	TGCGCCAGCAGACATGACAGCTTTGCACGGGATACGCAGTATTTT	CASRHDSFARDTQYF
TRBV25-1	.	.	TRBJ1-5	TGTGCCAGCAGTGAATTTGGCGGGAGAGATCAGCCCCAGCATTTT	CASSEFGGRDQPQHF
TRBV5-5	once	.	TRBJ1-1	TGTGCCAGCAGCCCCGGGGGGGTTTGGAACACTGAAGCTTTCTTT	CASSPGGVWNTEAFF
TRBV6-5	.	.	TRBJ1-1	TGTGCCAGCAGTTACTCAAGTTTTACGATGAACACTGAAGCTTTCTTT	CASSYSSFTMNTEAFF
TRBV4-1	.	.	TRBJ2-7	TGCGCCAGCAGCCAAAGGAGCGAGACATCCTACGAGCAGTACTTC	CASSQRSETSYEQYF
TRBV19	.	.	TRBJ2-7	TGTGCCAGTAGTATAGGGGCGAGCAGCTCCTACGAGCAGTACTTC	CASSIGASSSYEQYF
TRBV7-2	once	.	TRBJ1-3	TGTGCCAGCAGCCCCCGGGCCCCTGGAAACACCATATATTTT	CASSPRAPGNTIYF
TRBV11-2	.	.	TRBJ2-7	TGTGCCAGCAGCTTAGAGGTTGGGAAAACAGGGCTGGCCACCTACGAGCAGTACTTC	CASSLEVGKTGLATYEQYF
TRBV13	.	TRBD2	TRBJ2-7	TGTGCCAGCAGTTTGAGCGGGAGGTCACCCTACGAGCAGTACTTC	CASSLSGRSPYEQYF
TRBV27	.	.	TRBJ2-2	TGTGCCAGCAGTACCAACACCGGGGAGCTGTTTTTT	CASSTNTGELFF
TRBV9	.	.	TRBJ2-7	TGTGCCAGCAGCCCTCGGGACTTGGGCGAGCAGTACTTC	CASSPRDLGEQYF
TRBV30	.	TRBD2	TRBJ2-3	TGTGCCTGCCCGACTAGCGGGAGGGGATCTAGCACAGATACGCAGTATTTT	CACPTSGRGSSTDTQYF
TRBV5-1	.	TRBD1	TRBJ2-3	TGCGCCAGCAGCCCCCCGACAGGGGTACACACAGATACGCAGTATTTT	CASSPPTGVHTDTQYF
TRBV4-2	.	.	TRBJ2-1	TGTGCCAGCAGCCAAGACACTCAGTTAGTCTACAATGAGCAGTTCTTC	CASSQDTQLVYNEQFF
TRBV28	.	TRBD1	TRBJ2-1	TGTGCCAGCACCCCGAGGGACAGGGGGCGGGGGTTCTCCTACAATGAGCAGTTCTTC	CASTPRDRGRGFSYNEQFF
TRBV6-5	.	.	TRBJ1-3	TGTGCCAGCAGTTACCAGGGCTCTGGAAACACCATATATTTT	CASSYQGSGNTIYF
TRBV4-1	.	TRBD1	TRBJ2-2	TGCGCCAGCAGCCAAGTGGGCAGGGGGCACGCCGGGGAGCTGTTTTTT	CASSQVGRGHAGELFF
TRBV28	.	.	TRBJ1-2	TGTGCCAGCAGTGTAAATAGACAGCATCTTAAAAACTATGGCTACACCTTC	CASSVNRQHLKNYGYTF
TRBV7-9	.	.	TRBJ2-1	TGTGCCAGCAGCTTACGAGGAGGTCCATACTACAATGAGCAGTTCTTC	CASSLRGGPYYNEQFF
TRBV29-1	once	.	TRBJ2-3	TGCAGCGTTGGAGGAACAGGGTTCCCAGATACGCAGTATTTT	CSVGGTGFPDTQYF
TRBV10-1	.	.	TRBJ2-3	TGCGCCAGCCGACTGACCGGGACATCGAGCACAGATACGCAGTATTTT	CASRLTGTSSTDTQYF
TRBV11-2	.	.	TRBJ2-1	TGTGCCAGCAGCTTCGGCCTTGCAGGCAATGAGCAGTTCTTC	CASSFGLAGNEQFF
TRBV18	once	.	TRBJ2-7	TGTGCCAGCTCCCCAAACCCATTAGGGCTGGATAGGTACGAGCAGTACTTC	CASSPNPLGLDRYEQYF
TRBV5-1	.	.	TRBJ2-5	TGCGCCAGCAGCCTCCTGCCAGAAGAGACCCAGTACTTC	CASSLLPEETQYF
TRBV6-4	.	.	TRBJ1-3	TGTGCCACCAAACAGAGACAGTCTGGAAACACCATATATTTT	CATKQRQSGNTIYF
TRBV30	.	TRBD2	TRBJ2-1	TGTGCCTGGAGCCAACATAGCGGGAGGTACAATGAGCAGTTCTTC	CAWSQHSGRYNEQFF
TRBV27	.	.	TRBJ2-1	TGTGCCAGCAGTCCGCTCAACACCAATGAGCAGTTCTTC	CASSPLNTNEQFF
TRBV5-4	.	TRBD2	TRBJ2-1	TGTGCCAGCAGCGGTACTAGCGGGAGCTCCTACAATGAGCAGTTCTTC	CASSGTSGSSYNEQFF
TRBV27	.	.	TRBJ2-4	TGTGCCAGCAGTCACCGGGATCCCCGAACCAAAAACATTCAGTACTTC	CASSHRDPRTKNIQYF
TRBV15	.	TRBD2	TRBJ2-5	TGTGCCACCAGCAGAGACGTTAGCGGGAGTTGGGTAGAGACCCAGTACTTC	CATSRDVSGSWVETQYF
TRBV29-1	.	.	TRBJ2-1	TGCAGCGTTGTCCCCTTGAGCTCCGGCGCCAATGAGCAGTTCTTC	CSVVPLSSGANEQFF
TRBV2	.	.	TRBJ2-1	TGTGCCAGCAGTGGCCGGCAGGGGAAGGTCTACAATGAGCAGTTCTTC	CASSGRQGKVYNEQFF
TRBV7-9	.	TRBD2	TRBJ2-1	TGTGCCAGCAGCTCGACTACCGGGACTAGCGGGTCCTGGGAGCAGTTCTTC	CASSSTTGTSGSWEQFF